One and the same sample provided the 7 T cell receptor beta chains below, sequenced in a study of immune evolution from preneoplasia to lung adenocarcinoma. Repertoires were generated with immunoSEQ multiplex PCR, while TCRdb's copy carries only in-frame clones and drops some. This sample has under 3,500 clones; 65% to 80% occur once, and the top ten carry 9% to 15%. Sequencing input: FFPE lung adenocarcinoma in situ tissue. The receptors shown here come from a person between 60 and 79 years old with lung adenocarcinoma.

This chain uses TRBV2 with TRBJ1-5; TRBD1 matches 9 bases. The CDR3 is 14 residues long. J was trimmed by 7 bases and V by 6 bases; bases with no gene match: 7. The germline V gene has CDR1 SNHLY and CDR2 FYNNEI. The CDR3 protein is CASRRDREGQPQHF. The CDR3 DNA follows: TGTGCCAGCAGGAGGGACAGGGAAGGGCAGCCCCAGCATTTT.

The V gene is TRBV14, the J gene TRBJ1-6; 8 positions match TRBD1. The germline V gene has CDR1 SGHDN and CDR2 FVKESK. The V segment lost 3 bases and the J segment 7 bases; nucleotides outside the gene matches: 8. The CDR3 length is 16 residues. The CDR3 DNA reads TGTGCCAGCAGCCATGGTTGGACAGGGCTCAATTCACCCCTCCACTTT. As protein: CASSHGWTGLNSPLHF.

The chain employs TRBV7-9 and TRBJ1-6, with D tentatively TRBD1 (6 bases). Germline V CDR1 and CDR2: SEHNR, FQNEAQ (reference sequence). V was clipped by 9 bases and J by 14 bases, with 23 bases between them. The CDR3 totals 14 residues. CDR3 amino acids: CASGGGTPLVSLHF. CDR3 in DNA: TGTGCCAGTGGTGGGGGGACACCCCTTGTGTCCCTCCACTTT. The full variable domain, with the rest looked up from reference TRBV7-9 and TRBJ1-6, is DTGVSQNPRHKITKRGQNVTFRCDPISEHNRLYWYRQTLGQGPEFLTYFQNEAQLEKSRLLSDRFSAERPKGSFSTLEIQRTEQGDSAMYLCASGGGTPLVSLHFGNGTRLTVT.

This chain links TRBV6-6 with TRBJ1-5; TRBD1 matches 8 bases. J was trimmed by 5 bases and V by 6 bases; bases with no gene match: 6. CDR1 and CDR2 (germline): MNHNY, SVGAGI (reference sequence). The CDR3 is made up of 14 amino acids. DNA of the CDR3: TGTGCCAGCAGGACAGGGACAGGCGATCAGCCCCAGCATTTT. The encoded protein is CASRTGTGDQPQHF.

The chain carries TRBV11-2 and TRBJ1-2; D is ambiguous. The germline gives CDR1 SGHAT, CDR2 FQNNGV. The CDR3 runs 17 residues. Deletions cut 0 bases from V and 0 bases from J, with 14 bases between. CDR3 bases: TGTGCCAGCAGCTTAGATAGCGACCGCGGCTCTAACTATGGCTACACCTTC. Amino acid sequence: CASSLDSDRGSNYGYTF.

This clone was seen a few times. This sequence joins TRBV25-1 and TRBJ2-1; D not certain. Germline assignment: CDR1 MGHDK and CDR2 SYGVNS. V lost 1 base and J lost 2, with 9 bases in between. CDR3 length: 15 amino acids. This CDR3 is CASSESDGTYNEQFF. The CDR3 nucleotides are TGTGCCAGCAGTGAATCCGACGGTACCTACAATGAGCAGTTCTTC.

This clone has more than one count but fewer than ten. The chain carries TRBV19 and TRBJ2-3; D unresolved. Germline-derived CDR1 and CDR2 are LNHDA and SQIVND (reference sequence). The CDR3 sequence is 14 residues long. V was clipped by 3 bases and J by 3 bases, with 10 bases between them. In DNA form, the CDR3 reads TGTGCCAGTAGTATTGTAGGGCTAACAGATACGCAGTATTTT. Translating gives CASSIVGLTDTQYF.